A selection of T cell receptor beta chains follows, all from one sample in a study of untreated major depressive disorder. The table came from immunoSEQ multiplex PCR; TCRdb's copy has only in-frame clones and leaves some out. This sample carries 15,000 to 20,000 clones, 70% to 90% of them seen once, and the ten largest clones take approximately 0.86%. The sample comprised CD4+ T cells from PBMCs. The receptors here all came from a woman in her thirties in good health. The CDR3 runs from the conserved cysteine through the conserved F or W. Fields, in order: V gene, J gene, clone size, D gene, CDR3 DNA, CDR3 protein. The D gene is left open where the match is weak. Clone size appears in some rows only: once, few, many, or a class for an expanded clone.

>TRBV30|TRBJ1-1|NA|NA
TGTGCCTGGAGTGGATCGGGGGGCTCTGAAGCTTTCTTT
CAWSGSGGSEAFF
>TRBV5-1|TRBJ2-5|NA|TRBD2
TGCGCCAGCAGCTTGGTCCTAGCGGGAGAAGAGACCCAGTACTTC
CASSLVLAGEETQYF
>TRBV4-1|TRBJ1-1|few|NA
TGCGCCAGCAGCCAATCCCGGGGTGGTAACACTGAAGCTTTCTTT
CASSQSRGGNTEAFF
>TRBV10-3|TRBJ2-7|NA|NA
TGTGCCATCAGTGAGTCTCTTTCATACGAGCAGTACTTC
CAISESLSYEQYF
>TRBV15|TRBJ2-2|NA|NA
TGTGCCACCAGCAGCCATACCGGGGAGCTGTTTTTT
CATSSHTGELFF
>TRBV27|TRBJ1-2|few|NA
TGTGCCAGCAGTTTACGGGGGGCGGATGGCTACACCTTC
CASSLRGADGYTF
>TRBV29-1|TRBJ1-1|NA|NA
TGCAGCGGACAGAGGGAGGAAGCTTTCTTT
CSGQREEAFF
>TRBV7-2|TRBJ1-2|NA|NA
TGTGCCAGCAGCTCGCTACAGGGTGGCTATGGCTACACCTTC
CASSSLQGGYGYTF
>TRBV28|TRBJ2-7|NA|NA
TGTGCCAGCAGTAACCCCACTCTGCCTTGCGAGCAGTACTTC
CASSNPTLPCEQYF
>TRBV30|TRBJ2-5|few|NA
TGTGCCTGGAGTGCCGAGACCCAGTACTTC
CAWSAETQYF
>TRBV4-3|TRBJ2-1|NA|TRBD1
TGCGCCAGCAGCCACTTGGACAGGGTTAAAAACAATGAGCAGTTCTTC
CASSHLDRVKNNEQFF
>TRBV19|TRBJ1-5|NA|NA
TGTGCCAGTAGTATTCAGGACGGGTTCAATCAGCCCCAGCATTTT
CASSIQDGFNQPQHF
>TRBV5-5|TRBJ1-2|NA|TRBD1
TGTGCCAGCAGCTCTGCCGGACAGGGTAAGAGCGGCTACACCTTC
CASSSAGQGKSGYTF
>TRBV19|TRBJ2-5|NA|TRBD2
TGTGCCAGTAGTACCCTAGCGGGAGCCTCCCGGGAGACCCAGTACTTC
CASSTLAGASRETQYF
>TRBV19|TRBJ2-1|NA|NA
TGTGCCAGTAGTATAGATCTTACGGGCGGAATCCTCAATGAGCAGTTCTTC
CASSIDLTGGILNEQFF
>TRBV7-2|TRBJ2-1|NA|TRBD2
TGTGCCAGCAGCGCAGGGGGGACTAGCTATGAGCAGTTCTTC
CASSAGGTSYEQFF
>TRBV7-8|TRBJ2-7|NA|TRBD2
TGTGCCAGCAGCTTGGGGACTAGCGGGAAAAGACACTCCTACGAGCAGTACTTC
CASSLGTSGKRHSYEQYF
>TRBV5-1|TRBJ1-5|NA|TRBD1
TGCGCCAGCAGCTTGGAGGGGGCCGATCAGCCCCAGCATTTT
CASSLEGADQPQHF
>TRBV2|TRBJ1-5|NA|TRBD1
TGTGCCAGCAGTGCGGGACAGTTAGGACTCCCCCAGCATTTT
CASSAGQLGLPQHF
>TRBV5-4|TRBJ1-1|NA|NA
TGTGCCAGCAGCCCTGACACCTCTAGGCGGAACACTGAAGCTTTCTTT
CASSPDTSRRNTEAFF
>TRBV5-4|TRBJ2-3|NA|TRBD2
TGTGCCAGCAGCCTAACTAGCGGGACTACCGCAGATACGCAGTATTTT
CASSLTSGTTADTQYF
>TRBV6-4|TRBJ2-3|NA|NA
TGTGCCAGCAGTGAGACTAGAGCCGATCGCCCAGATACGCAGTATTTT
CASSETRADRPDTQYF
>TRBV5-1|TRBJ2-4|NA|TRBD2
TGCGCCAGCAGCGATAGCGGGAGTGGGAACATTCAGTACTTC
CASSDSGSGNIQYF
>TRBV28|TRBJ1-1|NA|NA
TGTGCCAGCAGTTTACTCTACACCGAAGCTTTCTTT
CASSLLYTEAFF
>TRBV28|TRBJ2-5|NA|NA
TGTGCCAGCAGCCCCGGGAGTGTGCAGCGAGAGACCCAGTACTTC
CASSPGSVQRETQYF
>TRBV6-1|TRBJ2-2|NA|NA
TGTGCCAGCAGCGCCGAATGGCTAGCGCCTCGGGAGCTGTTTTTT
CASSAEWLAPRELFF
>TRBV5-5|TRBJ2-7|NA|NA
TGTGCCAGCAGCTTAATCTCTTCGACCTACGAGCAGTACTTC
CASSLISSTYEQYF
>TRBV28|TRBJ2-2|few|NA
TGTGCCAGCAGACGAGGAGGAGGGGAACCCGGGGAGCTGTTTTTT
CASRRGGGEPGELFF
>TRBV5-1|TRBJ1-5|NA|TRBD1
TGCGCCAGCAGCCGAGGGACAGGGGGGAATCAGCCCCAGCATTTT
CASSRGTGGNQPQHF
>TRBV6-5|TRBJ2-6|NA|NA
TGTGCCAGCAGTTACTCGATAGGAGGGGCCAACGTCCTGACTTTC
CASSYSIGGANVLTF
>TRBV9|TRBJ2-1|NA|NA
TGTGCCAGCAGCCGGGACACATACAATGAGCAGTTCTTC
CASSRDTYNEQFF
>TRBV27|TRBJ2-3|NA|NA
TGTGCCAGCAGTTTATCGGACTCGGGGCCCACAGATACGCAGTATTTT
CASSLSDSGPTDTQYF
>TRBV5-4|TRBJ2-7|once|NA
TGTGCCAGCAGCTTGGGAGGAGCGCGCGAGCAGTACTTC
CASSLGGAREQYF
>TRBV9|TRBJ2-6|few|TRBD1
TGTGCCAGCGGGCGACAGGGGCGCTCTGGGGCCAACGTCCTGACTTTC
CASGRQGRSGANVLTF
>TRBV7-3|TRBJ1-5|NA|TRBD1
TGTGCCAGCAGCCAAAGACAGGGGAGGTTTGGCAATCAGCCCCAGCATTTT
CASSQRQGRFGNQPQHF
>TRBV25-1|TRBJ2-3|NA|NA
TGTGCCAGCACCGGGGTCACACAGACGCAGTATTTT
CASTGVTQTQYF
>TRBV19|TRBJ2-2|few|NA
TGTGCCAGTAGTAGTAGGGCGCTCAAAGCCGGGGAGCTGTTTTTT
CASSSRALKAGELFF